This passage covers 6 T cell receptor beta chains from one sample sequenced in a study of blood T cell repertoires in COVID-19. Using immunoSEQ multiplex PCR, the repertoire was profiled, and TCRdb retains in-frame clones only, with some absent. The sample lists over 100,000 clones, about four fifths seen once, with approximately 16% in the top ten. The sample consisted of peripheral blood. These receptors were collected from a man aged 55 to 70 with active or convalescent COVID-19.

This sequence joins TRBV4-1 and TRBJ2-2; D is perhaps TRBD2 (6 bases). Trimming stripped 0 bases from V and 6 bases from J, with 14 bases between. Looked up from germline, CDR1 is MGHRA and CDR2 is YSYEKL. The CDR3 totals 16 residues. CDR3 residues: CASSQEGLRLAGELFF. CDR3 DNA: TGCGCCAGCAGCCAAGAGGGTTTACGACTAGCCGGGGAGCTGTTTTTT.

The V gene is TRBV28, the J gene TRBJ2-4; no reliable D call. The CDR3 length is 12 residues. From germline, CDR1 is MDHEN and CDR2 SYDVKM. V gave up 3 bases and J gave up 9 bases, with 9 bases separating them. CDR3 residues: CASSLGLGIQYF. CDR3 DNA: TGTGCCAGCAGTTTGGGTCTAGGCATTCAGTACTTC.

CDR3 loop: CASSMGGGITYGYTF. DNA of the CDR3: TGTGCCAGCAGCATGGGAGGTGGCATTACTTATGGCTACACCTTC. This chain uses TRBV9 with TRBJ1-2; D not resolved. V dropped 4 bases and J dropped 5 bases, with 18 bases sitting between them. The CDR3 spans 15 residues. In germline, CDR1 is SGDLS, CDR2 YYNGEE.

J is TRBJ2-3 and V is TRBV5-4; maybe TRBD1 (6 bases). CDR3 size: 15 residues. Germline V CDR1 and CDR2: SGHNT, YYREEE (reference sequence). Trimming removed 6 bases from V and 4 bases from J, with 18 bases in between. The CDR3 spells CASKTEGESADTQYF. The DNA for the CDR3 is TGTGCCAGCAAGACTGAGGGGGAATCCGCAGATACGCAGTATTTT.

The V gene is TRBV11-3, the J gene TRBJ2-3; D gene ambiguous. The CDR3 covers 13 residues. V gave up 3 bases and J gave up 6 bases, with 10 bases separating them. Germline CDR1 is SGHNT and CDR2 is YENEEA. This CDR3 is CASSLAGRDTQYF. The CDR3 coding sequence is TGTGCCAGCAGCTTGGCAGGAAGGGATACGCAGTATTTT.

This clone was found a few times. The chain recombines TRBV9 with TRBJ2-5; 11 bases map to TRBD2. Germline trimming cut 0 bases from V and 7 bases from J; bases unmatched to any gene: 14. CDR1 and CDR2 from the germline V gene are SGDLS and YYNGEE. CDR3 length equals 18 residues. The DNA for the CDR3 is TGTGCCAGCAGCGTAGGGTCAGACTTGACTAGCGGGATTTCGACCCAGTACTTC. This gives the protein CASSVGSDLTSGISTQYF.